Below, 30 T cell receptor beta chains from the same sample are listed, as sequenced in a study of Ad26.COV2.S vaccination and SARS-CoV-2 variants (dated by TCRdb to the early 2020s). Library preparation was by the immunoSEQ multiplex PCR assay. TCRdb provides this immuneACCESS table in a form limited to in-frame rearrangements. Some clones are lacking; in checked studies, under half of them reflect an unresolved V gene, and why the rest are absent is not known. The sample contains some 250,000 clones, around nine tenths of them found a single time. Together, the top ten hold about 10% of the sample. Sample treatment or condition, as interpreted from the label and publication: some 20 received Ad26.COV2.S at low or high dose, single or two shots; 5 received placebo; per-sample allocation not given. Repertoires of vaccine and placebo recipients were sequenced from samples collected on day 63 after the first injection.

The material was peripheral blood, obtained in a trial of Ad26.COV2.S vaccine versus placebo. These receptors were obtained from a person between 18 and 65 years old who received the Ad26.COV2.S COVID-19 vaccine or a placebo.

The chain is built from TRBV3-1 (or the pseudogene TRBV3-2) and TRBJ1-2; D remains ambiguous. Per the germline V gene, CDR1 is LGHDT and CDR2 is YNNKEL (reference sequence). V lost 0 bases and J 4 bases, leaving 9 bases between the germline ends. The CDR3 runs 14 residues. The CDR3 is CASSQESGSYGYTF. The CDR3 DNA follows: TGTGCCAGCAGCCAAGAATCTGGGAGCTATGGCTACACCTTC.

The J gene is TRBJ2-7, the V gene TRBV11-2; 7 bases fit TRBD2. CDR3 length: 16 amino acids. Germline trimming cut 5 bases from V and 4 bases from J; bases unmatched to any gene: 14. Germline CDR1 reads SGHAT; CDR2 reads FQNNGV. CDR3 in amino acids: CASSRKGPGGKYEQYF. The CDR3 nucleotides read TGTGCCAGCAGCCGCAAGGGGCCCGGGGGGAAGTACGAGCAGTACTTC.

The table lists this clone with a few counts. This chain joins TRBV19 and TRBJ1-5; 11 bases are a match to TRBD1. Germline loops: CDR1 LNHDA, CDR2 SQIVND (reference sequence). The CDR3 runs to 16 residues. The ends lost 5 bases at V and 4 bases at J; junction bases unmatched: 7. CDR3 DNA: TGTGCCAGTAGTCCATGGGACAGGGGGGCAAATCAGCCCCAGCATTTT. This encodes CASSPWDRGANQPQHF.

The chain joins TRBV5-1 to TRBJ1-2; TRBD1 matches 8 bases. V shed 4 bases, J shed 3 bases, and the junction held 11 bases outside the gene matches. The V gene's germline CDR1 is SGHRS and CDR2 YFSETQ. CDR3 length: 16 residues. The CDR3 DNA sequence: TGCGCCAGCAGCCCTATGACGAGGGGACAGGACTATGGCTACACCTTC. Translating it yields CASSPMTRGQDYGYTF. Using reference TRBV5-1 and TRBJ1-2 for the parts outside the CDR3, the full variable domain is KAGVTQTPRYLIKTRGQQVTLSCSPISGHRSVSWYQQTPGQGLQFLFEYFSETQRNKGNFPGRFSGRQFSNSRSEMNVSTLELGDSALYLCASSPMTRGQDYGYTFGSGTRLTVV.

This chain uses TRBV5-1 with TRBJ2-1; D gene unclear. The CDR3 contains 18 residues. CDR1 and CDR2 from the germline V gene are SGHRS and YFSETQ. Trimming cost V 1 base and J 1 base, with 18 bases left between them. The CDR3 DNA follows: TGCGCCAGCAGCTTGACGACTCTCACCCAGTGGTCCTACAATGAGCAGTTCTTC. Translating it yields CASSLTTLTQWSYNEQFF.

The rearrangement joins TRBV6-2 or TRBV6-3 to TRBJ1-1; possible D gene TRBD1, 6 bases. Per the germline V gene, CDR1 is MNHEY and CDR2 is SVGEGT. The CDR3 runs to 17 residues. Trimming shortened V by 2 bases and J by 0 bases, and 16 bases separated the two germline ends. CDR3: CASSYGTGTVLNTEAFF. In DNA, the CDR3 is TGTGCCAGCAGTTACGGTACAGGGACTGTACTGAACACTGAAGCTTTCTTT.

The CDR3 loop reads CASSLIPGTRPYEQYF. CDR3 DNA: TGTGCCAGCAGTCTAATCCCCGGGACTAGACCGTACGAGCAGTACTTC. V gene TRBV6-2 or TRBV6-3 combines with J gene TRBJ2-7; 8 bases match TRBD2. The length of the CDR3 is 16 residues. Germline V gene sequence: CDR1 MNHEY, CDR2 SVGEGT. V lost 5 bases, J lost 4 bases, and 13 bases stayed unmatched.

The chain couples TRBV3-1 (or the pseudogene TRBV3-2) to TRBJ1-1; TRBD1 might be the D (6 bases). Per germline, CDR1 LGHDT and CDR2 YNNKEL (reference sequence). Trimming removed 5 bases from V and 1 base from J, with 11 bases in between. CDR3 length equals 14 residues. CDR3 DNA sequence: TGTGCCAGCAGCTCCCAGACAGGGAACACTGAAGCTTTCTTT. This gives the protein CASSSQTGNTEAFF.

The chain couples TRBV7-9 to TRBJ1-3; D uncertain. The CDR3 runs to 18 residues. The V and J ends lost 5 bases and 1 base respectively, with 21 bases between them. Germline V gives CDR1 SEHNR, CDR2 FQNEAQ (reference sequence). The CDR3 DNA reads as TGTGCCAGCAGCCCGAATCCATGGCAGGCCCGGTCTGGAAACACCATATATTTT. Its protein product is CASSPNPWQARSGNTIYF.

The rearrangement uses TRBV27 and TRBJ2-5, with 13 bases matching TRBD2. The CDR3 is 16 amino acids. V lost 0 bases to trimming and J lost 7 bases; unmatched junction nucleotides: 5. Germline-derived CDR1 and CDR2 are MNHEY and SMNVEV (reference sequence). The CDR3 loop reads CASSLSGTSGKGTQYF. The CDR3 DNA is TGTGCCAGCAGTTTATCGGGGACTAGCGGGAAGGGGACCCAGTACTTC.

This chain joins TRBV5-4 and TRBJ2-7; D is perhaps TRBD1 (6 bases). Deletions cut 4 bases from V and 4 bases from J, with 15 bases between. This CDR3 comprises 14 residues. Germline CDR1 is SGHNT and CDR2 is YYREEE (reference sequence). CDR3: CASSPRDTVYEQYF. CDR3 DNA sequence: TGTGCCAGCAGCCCCCGGGACACTGTATACGAGCAGTACTTC.

This chain uses TRBV6-2 or TRBV6-3 with TRBJ2-7; D is unresolved. V was cut by 6 bases and J by 6 bases, with 9 bases left in between. Germline V gene data show CDR1 as MNHEY and CDR2 as SVGEGT. The CDR3 covers 11 residues. DNA for the CDR3: TGTGCCAGCAGCCTCGCAGGCGAGCAGTACTTC. Amino acid sequence: CASSLAGEQYF.

The chain carries TRBV7-2 and TRBJ2-2; the D gene is possibly TRBD2 (5 bases). Germline CDR1 SGHTA, CDR2 FQGNSA. Trimming took 7 bases from V and 2 from J, leaving 11 bases between them. The CDR3 spans 14 residues. Here the CDR3 DNA reads TGTGCCAGCATTGAGGGTGTTAACACCGGGGAGCTGTTTTTT. Translation gives CASIEGVNTGELFF.

V is TRBV5-1 and J is TRBJ2-7, with a tentative D call TRBD2 (5 bases). This CDR3 contains 14 residues. V shed 0 bases and J shed 5 bases, with 12 bases lying between them. CDR1 and CDR2 from the germline V gene are SGHRS and YFSETQ. CDR3 protein: CASSLGQRAHEQYF. CDR3 DNA: TGCGCCAGCAGCTTGGGGCAGAGGGCCCACGAGCAGTACTTC.

This chain links TRBV11-3 with TRBJ1-5; 9 bases align to TRBD1. This CDR3 region has 20 residues. With 1 base clipped from V and 2 bases from J, the junction kept 15 bases outside the gene matches. The germline V gene has CDR1 SGHNT and CDR2 YENEEA. CDR3 sequence reads: CASSLGVRGQGGRGNQPQHF. The CDR3 coding sequence is TGTGCCAGCAGCTTAGGTGTACGGGGACAGGGTGGTAGGGGCAATCAGCCCCAGCATTTT.

The V call is TRBV6-6, the J call TRBJ2-7; perhaps TRBD2 as D (6 bases). The CDR3 is 15 residues long. Deletions cut 2 bases from V and 7 bases from J, with 18 bases between. CDR1 and CDR2 (germline): MNHNY, SVGAGI (reference sequence). This chain's CDR3 is CASSYVGEAHWEQYF. In DNA form, the CDR3 reads TGTGCCAGCAGTTACGTGGGGGAGGCCCACTGGGAGCAGTACTTC.

The V and J genes are TRBV4-1 and TRBJ1-1, with TRBD1 matching 7 bases. From germline, CDR1 is MGHRA and CDR2 YSYEKL. V shed 3 bases, J shed 0 bases, and the junction held 7 bases outside the gene matches. There are 16 residues in the CDR3. The chain's CDR3 is CASSQTVTGLNTEAFF. The CDR3 bases are TGCGCCAGCAGCCAGACGGTGACAGGGCTGAACACTGAAGCTTTCTTT.

This clone was detected only once. This rearrangement joins TRBV28 to TRBJ2-1; tentative D call: TRBD1 (6 bases). CDR1 and CDR2 (germline): MDHEN, SYDVKM. CDR3 length: 16 residues. The V gene lost 4 bases and the J gene lost 3 bases, with 16 bases spanning the gap. The CDR3 DNA reads TGTGCCAGCAGTTCAGGGGCAGCCCTAAGCTACAATGAGCAGTTCTTC. It specifies CASSSGAALSYNEQFF.

The chain uses TRBV18 and TRBJ2-7; 8 bases map to TRBD2. The junction had 6 bases not matched to a gene; V was cut back by 2 bases and J by 6 bases. The CDR3 spans 14 residues. CDR1 is KGHSH, CDR2 LQKENI, per germline. The CDR3 DNA follows: TGTGCCAGCTCACCATTGGGACTAGAGGGCGAGCAGTACTTC. Amino acids: CASSPLGLEGEQYF.

This clone was seen repeatedly, ten times or more. The chain uses TRBV7-9 and TRBJ1-5; TRBD1 matches at 7 bases. Trimming removed 1 base from V and 12 bases from J; junction bases left unmatched: 6. CDR3 size: 13 residues. Germline CDR1 reads SEHNR; CDR2 reads FQNEAQ (reference sequence). The CDR3 region has the DNA TGTGCCAGCAGCTTAGAGGGGGCCCGCCACCAGCATTTT. Its translation: CASSLEGARHQHF.

The chain combines TRBV29-1 with TRBJ1-1; D ambiguous. Germline loops: CDR1 SQVTM, CDR2 ANQGSEA. Deletions cut 7 bases from V and 1 base from J, with 16 bases between. The CDR3 consists of 14 residues. The chain's CDR3 is CSARTAPQNTEAFF. CDR3 in DNA: TGCAGCGCTAGAACAGCCCCCCAGAACACTGAAGCTTTCTTT. The whole variable domain, remainder taken from reference TRBV29-1 and TRBJ1-1, is SAVISQKPSRDICQRGTSLTIQCQVDSQVTMMFWYRQQPGQSLTLIATANQGSEATYESGFVIDKFPISRPNLTFSTLTVSNMSPEDSSIYLCSARTAPQNTEAFFGQGTRLTVV.

This clone appeared a few times. The chain recombines TRBV6-5 with TRBJ1-6; D unresolved. V lost 8 bases and J lost 1, with 3 bases in between. In germline, CDR1 is MNHEY, CDR2 SVGAGI. The CDR3 has 12 amino acids. CDR3 loop: CASRSYNSPLHF. The CDR3 region has the DNA TGTGCCAGCCGATCCTATAATTCACCCCTCCACTTT.

This clone was seen a handful of times. The chain joins TRBV19 to TRBJ1-5, with D maybe TRBD1 (6 bases). The CDR3 spans 16 residues. Germline values: CDR1 LNHDA, CDR2 SQIVND (reference sequence). The V gene lost 1 base and the J gene lost 2 bases, with 12 bases spanning the gap. As DNA, the CDR3 is TGTGCCAGTAGTATAGTCACGGGGGCCGGCAATCAGCCCCAGCATTTT. Protein product: CASSIVTGAGNQPQHF.

The chain is built from TRBV4-1 and TRBJ1-4, with 9 positions matching TRBD1. V was clipped by 3 bases and J by 3 bases; unmatched bases: 11. CDR1 and CDR2 (germline): MGHRA, YSYEKL. The CDR3 runs to 18 residues. CDR3 nucleotide sequence: TGCGCCAGCAGCCAGGTTATAGGGGGACAGGGTTCTAATGAAAAACTGTTTTTT. It is translated as CASSQVIGGQGSNEKLFF.

The rearrangement joins TRBV10-3 to TRBJ2-7; D unclear. This CDR3 is 12 amino acids long. CDR1 and CDR2 (germline): ENHRY, SYGVKD. With 4 bases removed from V and 3 bases from J, the gap between germline ends came to 7 bases. The CDR3 protein is CAISGTDYEQYF. DNA for the CDR3: TGTGCCATCAGTGGCACAGACTACGAGCAGTACTTC.

V usage is TRBV5-1 and J usage is TRBJ1-1; 8 nucleotides line up with TRBD1. V was clipped by 4 bases and J by 4 bases; unmatched bases: 9. The CDR3 totals 15 residues. Per the germline V gene, CDR1 is SGHRS and CDR2 is YFSETQ. The CDR3 region has the DNA TGCGCCAGCAGCGGACAGACAGGGGTAAGCACTGAAGCTTTCTTT. This codes for CASSGQTGVSTEAFF.

The DNA for the CDR3 is TGTGCCACCAGTGAATCGTCTAGCTATGGCTACACCTTC. Translated: CATSESSSYGYTF. V is TRBV24-1 and J is TRBJ1-2; D remains unclear. Germline V gives CDR1 KGHDR, CDR2 SFDVKD. V was pared by 4 bases and J by 4 bases, with 9 bases between. There are 13 residues in the CDR3.

This chain joins TRBV19 and TRBJ1-6; TRBD1 matches at 7 bases. This CDR3 contains 15 residues. The germline gives CDR1 LNHDA, CDR2 SQIVND (reference sequence). V shed 5 bases, J shed 5 bases, and the junction held 6 bases outside the gene matches. The CDR3 region is CASSPDRFNNSPLHF. Here the CDR3 DNA reads TGTGCCAGTAGTCCGGACAGGTTCAATAATTCACCCCTCCACTTT.

The V call is TRBV10-3, the J call TRBJ1-5; D gene unclear. V lost 1 base and J 3 bases, leaving 10 bases between the germline ends. CDR1 is ENHRY and CDR2 is SYGVKD in the germline V gene. The length of the CDR3 is 15 residues. The CDR3, as DNA: TGTGCCATCAGTGAGTTTACCGGGAACAATCAGCCCCAGCATTTT. This codes for CAISEFTGNNQPQHF.

CDR3 bases: TGTGCCAGCAGCTCACAGGGCATTGGCTCTGGGGCCAACGTCCTGACTTTC. Translation gives CASSSQGIGSGANVLTF. The V and J genes are TRBV5-4 and TRBJ2-6, with a possible D match to TRBD1 (6 bases). This CDR3 region has 17 residues. CDR1 SGHNT and CDR2 YYREEE come from the germline V gene (reference sequence). V was trimmed by 3 bases and J by 0 bases, leaving 13 bases between them. Looking up the rest from reference TRBV5-4 and TRBJ2-6 gives the full variable domain: ETGVTQSPTHLIKTRGQQVTLRCSSQSGHNTVSWYQQALGQGPQFIFQYYREEENGRGNFPPRFSGLQFPNYSSELNVNALELDDSALYLCASSSQGIGSGANVLTFGAGSRLTVL.